Listed below are T cell receptor beta chains from one sample, sequenced in a study of esophageal squamous cell carcinoma under preoperative chemotherapy. A single record per CDR3 protein comes from TCRdb applying MiXCR to the PCR reads. The data hold roughly 15,000 distinct CDR3 sequences, with more than 50% observed a single time. Collection of the sample occurred from a patient given preoperative chemotherapy. The receptors derive from a human donor with esophageal squamous cell carcinoma. The donor label of this sample is uncertain. The CDR3 runs from the conserved cysteine through the conserved F or W. The D gene is left open where the match is weak. A clone size is listed for some rows: how often the clone was seen (once, few, many), or a class if it is expanded.

size,D,V,J,CDR3,DNA
few,.,TRBV4-2,TRBJ1-5,CASSQEAAGYNQPQHF,TGTGCCAGCAGCCAAGAAGCGGCAGGGTACAATCAGCCCCAGCATTTT
.,.,TRBV24-1,TRBJ2-5,CATSDSPRETQYF,TGTGCCACCAGTGATTCCCCCCGTGAGACCCAGTACTTC
.,TRBD2,TRBV6-1,TRBJ2-3,CASRGGGEGDKDTQYF,TGTGCCAGCAGGGGAGGTGGGGAGGGTGACAAAGATACCCAGTATTTT
.,.,TRBV10-3,TRBJ2-5,CAGLVGHNQKTQYF,TGTGCGGGGCTCGTGGGCCACAACCAAAAGACCCAGTACTTC
.,.,TRBV6-5,TRBJ2-1,CASSYGNTYNEQFF,TGTGCCAGCAGTTACGGGAATACATACAATGAGCAGTTCTTC
.,.,TRBV24-1,TRBJ2-5,CATSDPRGGAQETQYF,TGTGCCACCAGTGATCCCCGAGGGGGGGCCCAAGAGACCCAGTACTTC
many,TRBD1,TRBV11-2,TRBJ2-7,CASSTRQGTYEQYF,TGTGCCAGCAGCACCAGACAGGGTACGTACGAGCAGTACTTC
.,TRBD2,TRBV6-1,TRBJ2-1,CTSSGLAGAYNEQFF,TGTACCAGCAGTGGACTAGCGGGAGCCTACAATGAGCAGTTCTTC
few,.,TRBV10-2,TRBJ2-5,CASSESGREETQYF,TGCGCCAGCAGTGAGTCGGGCAGGGAAGAGACCCAGTACTTC
many,.,TRBV11-3,TRBJ2-3,CASSSGTGTDTQYF,TGTGCCAGCAGCTCGGGGACTGGCACAGATACGCAGTATTTT
.,.,TRBV6-4,TRBJ1-6,CASSDSSGGSPLHF,TGTGCCAGCAGTGACTCTTCAGGCGGTTCACCCCTCCACTTT
.,TRBD2,TRBV11-2,TRBJ2-1,CASSLGLAGGEQFF,TGTGCCAGCAGCTTAGGGCTAGCGGGAGGTGAGCAGTTCTTC
.,TRBD2,TRBV7-2,TRBJ2-1,CASSFSGTYNEQFF,TGTGCCAGCAGCTTTAGCGGGACATACAATGAGCAGTTCTTC
.,TRBD2,TRBV6-1,TRBJ2-3,CASGGNGGDDPETQYF,TGTGCCAGCGGGGGCAACGGGGGGGACGACCCAGAGACGCAGTATTTC
.,.,TRBV27,TRBJ2-7,CARSFQAVSTDTQYF,TGTGCCAGGAGTTTCCAGGCTGTGAGCACAGATACGCAGTACTTC
few,TRBD1,TRBV6-5,TRBJ1-3,CASSYSEGTVSGNTIYF,TGTGCCAGCAGTTACTCAGAGGGGACAGTCTCTGGAAACACCATATATTTT
.,TRBD1,TRBV10-3,TRBJ2-3,CAIQGVDTGEQYF,TGTGCCATTCAGGGGGTTGACACAGGTGAGCAGTATTTT
once,TRBD1,TRBV6-1,TRBJ1-6,CASSEGTGGPPLHF,TGTGCCAGCAGTGAAGGGACAGGGGGACCACCCCTCCACTTT
once,TRBD1,TRBV7-2,TRBJ2-3,CASSSGTGDTDTQYF,TGTGCCAGCAGCTCGGGGACAGGGGACACAGATACGCAGTATTTC
.,.,TRBV6-1,TRBJ2-3,CASSGGRDHETQYF,TGTGCGAGCAGTGGGGGACGAGACCACGAGACGCAGTATTTT
.,.,TRBV6-1,TRBJ2-3,CASRGGGQRDTDTQYF,TGTGCCAGCAGGGGAGGTGGGCAGCGTGACACAGATACGCAGTATTTC
.,.,TRBV6-1,TRBJ2-3,CASSDLLGSSTDTQYF,TGTGCCAGCAGTGACCTCCTGGGATCTAGCACAGATACGCAGTATTTT
.,TRBD1,TRBV6-5,TRBJ2-5,CASSWSVRGRETQYF,TGTGCCAGCAGTTGGAGTGTCAGGGGGCGAGAGACCCAGTACTTC
.,.,TRBV6-1,TRBJ2-3,CARGEGGGDHDTQYF,TGTGCCAGGGGTGAAGGGGGGGGTGACCACGATACGCAGTATTTT
.,.,TRBV6-1,TRBJ2-2,CASRTEHVGTGALYF,.
.,.,TRBV6-1,TRBJ2-1,CASRGGSAKQFF,TGTGCCAGCAGGGGGGGTAGCGCTAAGCAGTTCTTC